This T cell receptor beta chain was observed in a study of cytomegalovirus exposure and HLA in healthy donors. The PCR contained 60 Vbeta and 13 Jbeta primers. Produced via immunoSEQ multiplex PCR; TCRdb's table is partial and in-frame only. The sample has roughly 180,000 clones, about 86% seen once. The origin of this receptor is a woman aged 18 to 35 in good health and CMV-seropositive. Specimen: PBMCs.

CDR3 DNA: TGTGCCAGTACCCGACAGGGGGGTACTGAAGCTTTCTTT. Translating it yields CASTRQGGTEAFF. The chain has TRBV19 and TRBJ1-1; 9 nucleotides line up with TRBD1. Losses at the gene ends were 7 bases for V and 5 bases for J; bases not matched to a gene: 5. The V gene's germline CDR1 is LNHDA and CDR2 SQIVND (reference sequence). The CDR3 spans 13 residues.